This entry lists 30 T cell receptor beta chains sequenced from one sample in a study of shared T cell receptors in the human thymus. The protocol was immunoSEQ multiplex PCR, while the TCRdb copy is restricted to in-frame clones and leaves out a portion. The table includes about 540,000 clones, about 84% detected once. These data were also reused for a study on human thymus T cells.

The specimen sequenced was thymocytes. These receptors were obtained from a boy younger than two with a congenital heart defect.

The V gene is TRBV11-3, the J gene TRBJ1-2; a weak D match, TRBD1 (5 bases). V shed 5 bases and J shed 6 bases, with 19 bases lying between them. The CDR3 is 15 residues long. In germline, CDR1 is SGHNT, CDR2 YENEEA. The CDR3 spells CASSPRNPGLNGYTF. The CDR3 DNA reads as TGTGCCAGCAGCCCGCGAAACCCAGGGCTCAATGGCTACACCTTC.

CDR3 residues: CASRPATGLAADTQYF. The CDR3 DNA reads TGTGCCAGCAGGCCCGCTACGGGACTAGCTGCAGATACGCAGTATTTT. The V gene is TRBV28, the J gene TRBJ2-3; TRBD2 matches 9 bases. The CDR3 runs to 16 residues. Germline loops: CDR1 MDHEN, CDR2 SYDVKM. The V gene end was trimmed by 6 bases and the J gene end by 4 bases; junction bases not matched to a gene: 11.

CDR3 in DNA: TGCGCCAGCAGCTTGCTGGGGACTAGCGGGAGATCGGTCACAGATACGCAGTATTTT. This codes for CASSLLGTSGRSVTDTQYF. The gene calls are TRBV5-1 and TRBJ2-3, with 14 positions matching TRBD2. The CDR3 runs 19 residues. V gave up 1 base and J gave up 2 bases; unmatched junction bases: 9. Germline V gives CDR1 SGHRS, CDR2 YFSETQ.

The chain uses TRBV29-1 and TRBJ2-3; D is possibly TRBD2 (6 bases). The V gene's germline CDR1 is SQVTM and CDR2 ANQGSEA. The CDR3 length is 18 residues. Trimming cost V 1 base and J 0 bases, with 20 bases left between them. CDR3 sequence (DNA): TGCAGCGTTGAAGGGGGGGTGGCTAGCTACACTAGCACAGATACGCAGTATTTT. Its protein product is CSVEGGVASYTSTDTQYF.

CDR3 region: CASSDGGRSTDTQYF. CDR3 in DNA: TGTGCCAGCAGTGATGGGGGGAGGAGCACAGATACGCAGTATTTT. The genes are TRBV6-1 and TRBJ2-3; tentative D call: TRBD2 (6 bases). In germline, CDR1 is MNHNS, CDR2 SASEGT. Trimming shortened V by 3 bases and J by 0 bases, and 10 bases separated the two germline ends. The CDR3 covers 15 residues.

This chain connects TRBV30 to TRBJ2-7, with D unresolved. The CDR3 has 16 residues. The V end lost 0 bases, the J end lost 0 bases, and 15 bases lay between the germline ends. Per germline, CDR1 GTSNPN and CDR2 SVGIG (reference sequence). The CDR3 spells CAWSVPRPDPSYEQYF. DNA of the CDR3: TGTGCCTGGAGTGTACCGCGGCCCGACCCCTCCTACGAGCAGTACTTC.

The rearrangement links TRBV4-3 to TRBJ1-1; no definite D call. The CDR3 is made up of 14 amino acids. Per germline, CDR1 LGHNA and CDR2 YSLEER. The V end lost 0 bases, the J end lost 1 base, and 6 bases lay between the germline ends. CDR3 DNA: TGCGCCAGCAGCCAAGATACGGGGAACACTGAAGCTTTCTTT. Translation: CASSQDTGNTEAFF.

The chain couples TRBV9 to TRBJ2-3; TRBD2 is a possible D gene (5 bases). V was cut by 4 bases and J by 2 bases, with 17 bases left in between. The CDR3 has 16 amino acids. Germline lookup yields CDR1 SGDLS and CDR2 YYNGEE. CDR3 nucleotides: TGTGCCAGCAGCCCTCATTCCGGGGAACCCACAGATACGCAGTATTTT. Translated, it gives CASSPHSGEPTDTQYF.

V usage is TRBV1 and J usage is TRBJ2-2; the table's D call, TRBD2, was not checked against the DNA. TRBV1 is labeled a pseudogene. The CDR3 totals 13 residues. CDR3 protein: CTSSPRAAGELFF. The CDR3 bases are TGCACCAGCAGCCCGCGAGCGGCCGGGGAGCTGTTTTTT.

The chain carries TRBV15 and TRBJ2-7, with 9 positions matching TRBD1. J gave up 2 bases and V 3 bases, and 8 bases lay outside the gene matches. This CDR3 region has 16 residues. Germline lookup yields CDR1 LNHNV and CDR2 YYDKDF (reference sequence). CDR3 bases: TGTGCCACCAGCAGTAACGACAGGGGGAATACCTACGAGCAGTACTTC. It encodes CATSSNDRGNTYEQYF.

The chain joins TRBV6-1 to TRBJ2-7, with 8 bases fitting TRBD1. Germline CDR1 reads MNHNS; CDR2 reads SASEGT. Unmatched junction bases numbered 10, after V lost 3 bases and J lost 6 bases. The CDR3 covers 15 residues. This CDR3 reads CASSEDRVLLREQYF. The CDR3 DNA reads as TGTGCCAGCAGTGAGGACAGGGTCCTGCTACGCGAGCAGTACTTC.

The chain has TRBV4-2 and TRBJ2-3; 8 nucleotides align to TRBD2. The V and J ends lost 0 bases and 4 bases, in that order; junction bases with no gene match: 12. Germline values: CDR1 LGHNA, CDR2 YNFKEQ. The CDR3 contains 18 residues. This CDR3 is CASSQDKGAGGFPDTQYF. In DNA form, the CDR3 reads TGTGCCAGCAGCCAAGATAAGGGTGCGGGAGGTTTTCCAGATACGCAGTATTTT.

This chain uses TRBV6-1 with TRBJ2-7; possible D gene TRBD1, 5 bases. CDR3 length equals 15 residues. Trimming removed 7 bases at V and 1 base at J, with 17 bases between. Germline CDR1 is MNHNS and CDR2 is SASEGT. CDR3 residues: CASNPDSPPSYEQYF. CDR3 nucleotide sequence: TGTGCCAGCAACCCCGACAGCCCTCCGTCCTACGAGCAGTACTTC.

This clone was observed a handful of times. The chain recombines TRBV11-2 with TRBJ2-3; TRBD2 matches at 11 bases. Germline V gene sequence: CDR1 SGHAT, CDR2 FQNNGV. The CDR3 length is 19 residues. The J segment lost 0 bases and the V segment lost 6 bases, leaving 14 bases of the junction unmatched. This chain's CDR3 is CASRPVRLAGNRSTDTQYF. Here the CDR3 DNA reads TGTGCCAGCAGACCCGTCCGACTAGCGGGAAACCGTAGCACAGATACGCAGTATTTT. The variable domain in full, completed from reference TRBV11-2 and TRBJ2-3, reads EAGVAQSPRYKIIEKRQSVAFWCNPISGHATLYWYQQILGQGPKLLIQFQNNGVVDDSQLPKDRFSAERLKGVDSTLKIQPAKLEDSAVYLCASRPVRLAGNRSTDTQYFGPGTRLTVL.

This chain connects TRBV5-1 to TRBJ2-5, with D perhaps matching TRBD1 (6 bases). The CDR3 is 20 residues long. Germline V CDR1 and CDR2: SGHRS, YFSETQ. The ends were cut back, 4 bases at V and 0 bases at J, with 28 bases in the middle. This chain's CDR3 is CASSLDFGAGIRGYQETQYF. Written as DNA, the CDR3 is TGCGCCAGCAGCCTAGACTTTGGGGCAGGAATTAGGGGGTACCAAGAGACCCAGTACTTC.

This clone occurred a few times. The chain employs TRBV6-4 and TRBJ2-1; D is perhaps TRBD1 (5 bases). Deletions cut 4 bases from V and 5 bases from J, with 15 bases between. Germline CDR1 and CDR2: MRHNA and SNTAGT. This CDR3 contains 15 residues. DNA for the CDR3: TGTGCCAGCAGTGTGTTTGGTGGGGCAGACAATGAGCAGTTCTTC. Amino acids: CASSVFGGADNEQFF.

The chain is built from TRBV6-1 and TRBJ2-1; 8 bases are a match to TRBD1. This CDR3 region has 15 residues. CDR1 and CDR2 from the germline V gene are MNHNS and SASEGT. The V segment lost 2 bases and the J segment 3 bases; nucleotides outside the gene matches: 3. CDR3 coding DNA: TGTGCCAGCAGTGAACGGACAGGGATCTACAATGAGCAGTTCTTC. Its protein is CASSERTGIYNEQFF.

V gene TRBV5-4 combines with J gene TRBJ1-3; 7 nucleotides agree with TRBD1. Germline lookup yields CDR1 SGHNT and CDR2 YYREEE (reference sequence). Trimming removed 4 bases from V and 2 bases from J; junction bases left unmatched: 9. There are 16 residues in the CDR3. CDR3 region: CASSHHQGVAGNTIYF. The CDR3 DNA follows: TGTGCCAGCAGCCACCATCAGGGGGTGGCTGGAAACACCATATATTTT.

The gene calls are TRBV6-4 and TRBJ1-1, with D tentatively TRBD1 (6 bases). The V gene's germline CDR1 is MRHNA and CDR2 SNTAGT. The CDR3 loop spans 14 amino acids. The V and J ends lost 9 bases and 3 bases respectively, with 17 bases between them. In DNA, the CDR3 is TGTGCCAGTGTAAGGGGGGGGACGGACACTGAAGCTTTCTTT. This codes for CASVRGGTDTEAFF.

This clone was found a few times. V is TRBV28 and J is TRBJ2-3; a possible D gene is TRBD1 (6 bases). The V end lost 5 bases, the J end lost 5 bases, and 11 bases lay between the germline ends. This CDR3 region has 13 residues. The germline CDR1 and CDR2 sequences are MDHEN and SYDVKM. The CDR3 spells CASSPGQIDTQYF. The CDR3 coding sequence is TGTGCCAGCAGTCCAGGACAGATAGATACGCAGTATTTT.

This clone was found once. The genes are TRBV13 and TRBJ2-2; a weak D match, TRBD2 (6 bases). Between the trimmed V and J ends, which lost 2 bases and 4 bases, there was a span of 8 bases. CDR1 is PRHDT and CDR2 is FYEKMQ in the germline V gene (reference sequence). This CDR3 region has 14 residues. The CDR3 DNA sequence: TGTGCCAGCAGCTTACGGGACTTCACCGGGGAGCTGTTTTTT. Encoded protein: CASSLRDFTGELFF.

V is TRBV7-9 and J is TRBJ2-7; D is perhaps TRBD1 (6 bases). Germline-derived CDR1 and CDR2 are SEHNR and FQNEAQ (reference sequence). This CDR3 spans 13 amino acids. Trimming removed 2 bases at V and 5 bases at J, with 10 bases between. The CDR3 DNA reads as TGTGCCAGCAGCTTATGGACAGAGGACGAGCAGTACTTC. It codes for CASSLWTEDEQYF. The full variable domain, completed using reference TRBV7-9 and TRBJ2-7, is DTGVSQNPRHKITKRGQNVTFRCDPISEHNRLYWYRQTLGQGPEFLTYFQNEAQLEKSRLLSDRFSAERPKGSFSTLEIQRTEQGDSAMYLCASSLWTEDEQYFGPGTRLTVT.

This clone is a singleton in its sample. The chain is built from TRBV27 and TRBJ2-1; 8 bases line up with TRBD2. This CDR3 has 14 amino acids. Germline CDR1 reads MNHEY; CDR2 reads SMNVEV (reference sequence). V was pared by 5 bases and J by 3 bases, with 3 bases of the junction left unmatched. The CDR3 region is CASSPGTSYNEQFF. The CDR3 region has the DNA TGTGCCAGCAGTCCCGGGACTAGCTACAATGAGCAGTTCTTC.

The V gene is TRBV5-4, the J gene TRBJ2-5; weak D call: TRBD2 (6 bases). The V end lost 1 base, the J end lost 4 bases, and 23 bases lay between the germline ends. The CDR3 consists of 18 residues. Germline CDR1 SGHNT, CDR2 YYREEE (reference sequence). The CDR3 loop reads CASSLTRDRAGTGETQYF. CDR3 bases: TGTGCCAGCAGCTTGACACGGGATAGGGCGGGGACGGGAGAGACCCAGTACTTC.

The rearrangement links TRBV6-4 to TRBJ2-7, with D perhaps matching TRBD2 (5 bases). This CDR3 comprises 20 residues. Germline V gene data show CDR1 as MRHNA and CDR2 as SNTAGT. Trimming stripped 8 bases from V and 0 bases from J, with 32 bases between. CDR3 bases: TGTGCCAGCGTCATAAGCCCTGTCCTGAGGGCAGAGAGGAGCTCCTACGAGCAGTACTTC. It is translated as CASVISPVLRAERSSYEQYF.

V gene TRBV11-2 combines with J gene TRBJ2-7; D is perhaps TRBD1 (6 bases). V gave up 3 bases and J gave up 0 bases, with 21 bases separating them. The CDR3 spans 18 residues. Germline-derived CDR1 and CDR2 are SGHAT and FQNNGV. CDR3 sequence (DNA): TGTGCCAGCAGCTTCAATAGGGGGACAAAATCCGTCTCCTACGAGCAGTACTTC. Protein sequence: CASSFNRGTKSVSYEQYF.

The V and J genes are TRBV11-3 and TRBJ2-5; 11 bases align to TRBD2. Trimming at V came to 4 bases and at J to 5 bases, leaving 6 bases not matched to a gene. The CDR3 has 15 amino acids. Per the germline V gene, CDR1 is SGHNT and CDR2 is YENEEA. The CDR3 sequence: CASSSTSGSYETQYF. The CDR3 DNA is TGTGCCAGCAGCTCTACTAGCGGGAGTTACGAGACCCAGTACTTC.

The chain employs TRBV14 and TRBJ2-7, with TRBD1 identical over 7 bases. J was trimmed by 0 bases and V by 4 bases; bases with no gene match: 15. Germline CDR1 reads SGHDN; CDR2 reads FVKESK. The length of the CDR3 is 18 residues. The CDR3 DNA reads TGTGCCAGCAGCCCCCGGGACAGCTACCCTAAACCCTCCTACGAGCAGTACTTC. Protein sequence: CASSPRDSYPKPSYEQYF. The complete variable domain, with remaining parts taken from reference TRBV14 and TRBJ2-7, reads EAGVTQFPSHSVIEKGQTVTLRCDPISGHDNLYWYRRVMGKEIKFLLHFVKESKQDESGMPNNRFLAERTGGTYSTLKVQPAELEDSGVYFCASSPRDSYPKPSYEQYFGPGTRLTVT.

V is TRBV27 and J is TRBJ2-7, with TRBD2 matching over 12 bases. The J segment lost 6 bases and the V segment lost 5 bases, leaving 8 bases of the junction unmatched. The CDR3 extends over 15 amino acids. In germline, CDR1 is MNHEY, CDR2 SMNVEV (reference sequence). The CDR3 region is CASSPGLAGNFEQYF. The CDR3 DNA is TGTGCCAGCAGTCCCGGACTAGCGGGGAACTTCGAGCAGTACTTC.

As DNA, the CDR3 is TGTGCCAGCAGTACCGGGACTTGGGGCGACTACGAGCAGTACTTC. It is translated as CASSTGTWGDYEQYF. This chain joins TRBV21-1 and TRBJ2-7; the table gives TRBD2 as D, unverified against the DNA. TRBV21-1 is a pseudogene segment. The length of the CDR3 is 15 residues.